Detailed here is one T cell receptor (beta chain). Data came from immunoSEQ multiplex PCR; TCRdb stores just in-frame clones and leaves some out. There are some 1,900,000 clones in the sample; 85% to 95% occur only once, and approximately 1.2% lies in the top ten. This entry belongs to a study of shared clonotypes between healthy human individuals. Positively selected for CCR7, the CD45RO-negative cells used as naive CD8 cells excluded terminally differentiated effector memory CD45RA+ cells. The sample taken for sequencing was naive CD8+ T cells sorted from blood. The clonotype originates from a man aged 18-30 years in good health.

This CDR3 reads CASRIQTRDGLANEQYF. CDR3 nucleotide sequence: TGTGCCAGCAGAATACAAACCCGGGACGGACTAGCCAACGAGCAGTACTTC. The chain combines TRBV7-8 with TRBJ2-7, with 8 positions matching TRBD2. CDR1 is SGHVS and CDR2 is FQNEAQ in the germline V gene. CDR3 length: 17 amino acids. V shed 6 bases and J 5 bases; nucleotides not matched to a gene: 18. Complete variable domain (other parts from reference TRBV7-8 and TRBJ2-7): GAGVSQSPRYKVAKRGQDVALRCDPISGHVSLFWYQQALGQGPEFLTYFQNEAQLDKSGLPSDRFFAERPEGSVSTLKIQRTQQEDSAVYLCASRIQTRDGLANEQYFGPGTRLTVT.